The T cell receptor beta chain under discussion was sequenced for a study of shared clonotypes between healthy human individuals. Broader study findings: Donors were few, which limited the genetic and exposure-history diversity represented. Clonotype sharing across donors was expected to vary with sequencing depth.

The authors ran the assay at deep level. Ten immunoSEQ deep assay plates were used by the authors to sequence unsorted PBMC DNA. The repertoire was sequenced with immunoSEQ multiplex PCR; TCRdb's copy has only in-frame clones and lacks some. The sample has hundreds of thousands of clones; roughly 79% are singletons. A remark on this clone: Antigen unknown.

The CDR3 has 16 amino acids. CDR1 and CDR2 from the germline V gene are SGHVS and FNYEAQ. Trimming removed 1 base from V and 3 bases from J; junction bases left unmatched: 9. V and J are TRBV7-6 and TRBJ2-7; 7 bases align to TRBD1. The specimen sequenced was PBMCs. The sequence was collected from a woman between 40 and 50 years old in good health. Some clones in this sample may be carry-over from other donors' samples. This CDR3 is CASSLVGGQASYEQYF. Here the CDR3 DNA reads TGTGCCAGCAGCTTAGTTGGCGGACAGGCTAGCTACGAGCAGTACTTC. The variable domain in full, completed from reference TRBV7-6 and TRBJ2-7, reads GAGVSQSPRYKVTKRGQDVALRCDPISGHVSLYWYRQALGQGPEFLTYFNYEAQQDKSGLPNDRFSAERPEGSISTLTIQRTEQRDSAMYRCASSLVGGQASYEQYFGPGTRLTVT.